The next 7 T cell receptor beta chains were all read from a single sample in a study of early T cells in non-severe SARS-CoV-2 infection. TCRdb processed the 5' RACE reads anew with MiXCR; each CDR3 protein has one entry. The sample shows about 50,000 distinct CDR3 sequences, around 10% of them seen only once. Sequenced material: whole blood, taken at baseline. These receptors were taken from an adult who was a healthcare worker with PCR-confirmed SARS-CoV-2 infection or an uninfected control (not recorded which).

This clonotype was detected only a few times. This sequence joins TRBV12-3 or TRBV12-4 and TRBJ1-1, with 7 bases aligning to TRBD1. V was pared by 1 base and J by 3 bases, with 5 bases of the junction left unmatched. This CDR3 comprises 15 residues. The CDR3 protein is CASSLVGRGDTEAFF. The DNA of the CDR3 is TGTGCCAGCAGTTTAGTAGGCAGGGGGGACACTGAAGCTTTCTTT.

This clonotype was observed many times. CDR3 sequence: CASSEKGLAGGINNEQFF. Here the CDR3 DNA reads TGTGCCAGCAGCGAAAAGGGACTAGCGGGAGGAATAAACAATGAGCAGTTCTTC. The rearrangement links TRBV2 to TRBJ2-1, with TRBD2 matching 15 bases. Germline V gives CDR1 SNHLY, CDR2 FYNNEI. Losses at the gene ends were 6 bases for V and 5 bases for J; bases not matched to a gene: 11. This CDR3 region has 18 residues.

This clonotype has at least ten counts. The V and J genes are TRBV3-1 and TRBJ1-1, with 9 positions matching TRBD1. J lost 4 bases, V lost 2 bases, and 2 bases had no gene match. Germline CDR1 reads LGHDT; CDR2 reads YNNKEL (reference sequence). CDR3 length: 14 residues. The CDR3 is CASSQQTGGTEAFF. The CDR3 region has the DNA TGTGCCAGCAGCCAACAGACAGGGGGCACTGAAGCTTTCTTT. Filled out from reference TRBV3-1 and TRBJ1-1, the complete variable domain reads DTAVSQTPKYLVTQMGNDKSIKCEQNLGHDTMYWYKQDSKKFLKIMFSYNNKELIINETVPNRFSPKSPDKAHLNLHINSLELGDSAVYFCASSQQTGGTEAFFGQGTRLTVV.

There are many counts of this clonotype. The chain combines TRBV6-5 with TRBJ2-2; D unclear. Germline V gene sequence: CDR1 MNHEY, CDR2 SVGAGI. The germline V and J ends were trimmed by 4 bases and 6 bases, with 18 bases remaining between them. The CDR3 consists of 16 residues. CDR3: CASSSLGLGNAGELFF. CDR3 DNA sequence: TGTGCCAGCAGTTCCTTAGGTCTAGGAAACGCCGGGGAGCTGTTTTTT.

This clonotype was observed at least ten times. The V gene is TRBV29-1, the J gene TRBJ2-7, with a tentative D call TRBD1 (5 bases). The CDR3 runs 12 residues. The germline V gene encodes CDR1 SQVTM and CDR2 ANQGSEA. The CDR3 is CILCWGGVGQYF. The CDR3 region has the DNA TGCATCCTTTGCTGGGGCGGCGTGGGGCAGTACTTC.

Within the sample, this clonotype is medium-sized (0.01 to 0.1%). The genes are TRBV7-9 and TRBJ2-7; no reliable D call. The CDR3 extends over 14 amino acids. V lost 2 bases, J lost 0 bases, and 8 bases lay in between. Germline V gene data show CDR1 as SEHNR and CDR2 as FQNEAQ (reference sequence). CDR3 bases: TGTGCCAGCAGCTTACGGCCGTCCTCCTACGAGCAGTACTTC. Amino acid sequence: CASSLRPSSYEQYF.

This clonotype was counted between two and nine times. The chain recombines TRBV20-1 with TRBJ1-2, with unresolved D. The CDR3 has 12 amino acids. The germline V and J ends were trimmed by 3 bases and 6 bases, with 11 bases remaining between them. Looked up from germline, CDR1 is DFQATT and CDR2 is SNEGSKA (reference sequence). CDR3: CSASDKSNGYTF. Written as DNA, the CDR3 is TGCAGTGCTAGCGACAAATCGAATGGCTACACCTTC.